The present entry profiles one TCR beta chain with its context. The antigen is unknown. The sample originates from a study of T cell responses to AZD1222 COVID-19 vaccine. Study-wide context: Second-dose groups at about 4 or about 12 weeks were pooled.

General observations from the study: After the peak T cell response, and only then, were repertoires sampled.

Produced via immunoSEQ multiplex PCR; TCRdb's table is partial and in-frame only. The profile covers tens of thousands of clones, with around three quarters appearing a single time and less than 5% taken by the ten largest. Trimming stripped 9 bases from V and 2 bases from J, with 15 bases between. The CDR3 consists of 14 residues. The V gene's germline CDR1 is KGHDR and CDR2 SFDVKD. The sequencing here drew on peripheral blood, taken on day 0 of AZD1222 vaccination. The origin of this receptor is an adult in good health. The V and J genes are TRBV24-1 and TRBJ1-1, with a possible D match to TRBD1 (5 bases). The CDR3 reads CATSGGGPNTEAFF. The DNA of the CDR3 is TGTGCCACCTCCGGTGGGGGACCAAACACTGAAGCTTTCTTT.